One sample yielded the 16 T cell receptor beta chains listed below, sequenced in a study of blood T cell repertoires in COVID-19. Using immunoSEQ multiplex PCR, the repertoire was profiled, and TCRdb retains in-frame clones only, with some absent. In the table there are some 300,000 clones, around 85% of which are singletons. The sequenced material came from peripheral blood. The receptors were sampled from a woman aged 45-65 years with active or convalescent COVID-19.

A few counts support this clone. The chain has TRBV7-2 and TRBJ2-7; D gene uncertain. CDR3 size: 15 residues. V shed 3 bases and J shed 4 bases, with 16 bases lying between them. Germline lookup yields CDR1 SGHTA and CDR2 FQGNSA. CDR3 in amino acids: CASSLYIGRNYEQYF. For the CDR3, the DNA is TGTGCCAGCAGCTTGTATATAGGCAGGAATTACGAGCAGTACTTC.

The chain carries TRBV7-8 and TRBJ1-6; D is unclear. The V end lost 2 bases, the J end lost 9 bases, and 17 bases lay between the germline ends. Per the germline V gene, CDR1 is SGHVS and CDR2 is FQNEAQ. This CDR3 has 16 residues. In DNA form, the CDR3 reads TGTGCCAGCAGCTTATATCTACACAGAGTCGGTTCACCCCTCCACTTT. As protein: CASSLYLHRVGSPLHF.

The rearrangement joins TRBV19 to TRBJ1-5; D ambiguous. CDR3 length equals 13 residues. CDR1 and CDR2 from the germline V gene are LNHDA and SQIVND (reference sequence). Trimming pared 5 bases from V and 6 bases from J, leaving 11 bases between. The CDR3 loop is CASSGGKGQPQHF. The CDR3, as DNA: TGTGCCAGTAGTGGCGGCAAAGGTCAGCCCCAGCATTTT. Full variable domain (outside the CDR3, taken from reference TRBV19 and TRBJ1-5): DGGITQSPKYLFRKEGQNVTLSCEQNLNHDAMYWYRQDPGQGLRLIYYSQIVNDFQKGDIAEGYSVSREKKESFPLTVTSAQKNPTAFYLCASSGGKGQPQHFGDGTRLSIL.

The rearrangement links TRBV5-6 to TRBJ1-6; D ambiguous. CDR1 is SGHDT and CDR2 is YYEEEE in the germline V gene. Trimming stripped 4 bases from V and 7 bases from J, with 15 bases between. This CDR3 region has 15 residues. CDR3 sequence reads: CASSRGATSNSPLHF. The CDR3, as DNA: TGTGCCAGCAGCCGCGGCGCCACGTCAAATTCACCCCTCCACTTT.

The J gene is TRBJ2-1, the V gene TRBV13, with D tentatively TRBD1 (5 bases). From germline, CDR1 is PRHDT and CDR2 FYEKMQ (reference sequence). The CDR3 length is 16 residues. Trimming pared 0 bases from V and 4 bases from J, leaving 13 bases between. CDR3 in amino acids: CASSLGLGAPYNEQFF. The CDR3, as DNA: TGTGCCAGCAGCTTAGGCCTTGGGGCACCTTACAATGAGCAGTTCTTC. Together with reference TRBV13 and TRBJ2-1, the CDR3 gives the full variable domain: AAGVIQSPRHLIKEKRETATLKCYPIPRHDTVYWYQQGPGQDPQFLISFYEKMQSDKGSIPDRFSAQQFSDYHSELNMSSLELGDSALYFCASSLGLGAPYNEQFFGPGTRLTVL.

The chain has TRBV2 and TRBJ1-1; D is perhaps TRBD1 (6 bases). This CDR3 region has 14 residues. Trimming left V 4 bases short and J 2 bases short, with 11 bases between. CDR1 is SNHLY and CDR2 is FYNNEI in the germline V gene. CDR3 in amino acids: CASSVARGNTEAFF. The CDR3 nucleotides read TGTGCCAGCAGTGTCGCCAGGGGAAACACTGAAGCTTTCTTT.

The chain joins TRBV30 to TRBJ1-3; D remains ambiguous. With 2 bases removed from V and 0 bases from J, the gap between germline ends came to 11 bases. CDR1 GTSNPN and CDR2 SVGIG come from the germline V gene (reference sequence). CDR3 length: 15 residues. CDR3 loop: CAWSRGQYSGNTIYF. The DNA of the CDR3 is TGTGCCTGGAGTCGTGGGCAGTACTCTGGAAACACCATATATTTT.

This rearrangement joins TRBV4-1 to TRBJ2-7; 11 nucleotides agree with TRBD2. The V gene end was trimmed by 0 bases and the J gene end by 3 bases; junction bases not matched to a gene: 4. This CDR3 spans 16 amino acids. Germline CDR1 MGHRA, CDR2 YSYEKL. The CDR3: CASSQDGTSGRYEQYF. The CDR3 DNA is TGCGCCAGCAGCCAAGATGGGACTAGCGGCCGCTACGAGCAGTACTTC.

The J gene is TRBJ1-4, the V gene TRBV6-5; 8 bases are a match to TRBD1. The germline V gene encodes CDR1 MNHEY and CDR2 SVGAGI. With V trimmed by 8 bases and J by 5 bases, 4 bases remained unmatched. This CDR3 has 13 amino acids. CDR3 residues: CASLDRVNEKLFF. The DNA of the CDR3 is TGTGCCAGCTTGGACAGGGTAAATGAAAAACTGTTTTTT.

The chain recombines TRBV20-1 with TRBJ1-6, with 9 bases identical to TRBD1. Trimming at V came to 3 bases and at J to 7 bases, leaving 4 bases not matched to a gene. Germline lookup yields CDR1 DFQATT and CDR2 SNEGSKA (reference sequence). There are 14 residues in the CDR3. The CDR3 DNA reads TGCAGTGCTAGTCGACAGGGGGGAAATTCACCCCTCCACTTT. Protein sequence: CSASRQGGNSPLHF.

The chain joins TRBV18 to TRBJ2-1; D might be TRBD2 (5 bases). V was pared by 3 bases and J by 6 bases, with 12 bases between. Germline CDR1 is KGHSH and CDR2 is LQKENI. The CDR3 sequence is 14 residues long. DNA of the CDR3: TGTGCCAGCTCACCCCTAGCAGGCCCCAATGAGCAGTTCTTC. This translates into CASSPLAGPNEQFF.

This clone was counted once. The chain carries TRBV5-5 and TRBJ2-1, with D maybe TRBD2 (5 bases). Trimming removed 2 bases from V and 0 bases from J, with 9 bases in between. The CDR3 has 15 residues. CDR1 and CDR2 from the germline V gene are SGHKS and YYEKEE (reference sequence). In DNA form, the CDR3 reads TGTGCCAGCAGCTTTGGACTCTCCTCCTACAATGAGCAGTTCTTC. As protein: CASSFGLSSYNEQFF. Full variable domain (remainder filled in from reference TRBV5-5 and TRBJ2-1): DAGVTQSPTHLIKTRGQQVTLRCSPISGHKSVSWYQQVLGQGPQFIFQYYEKEERGRGNFPDRFSARQFPNYSSELNVNALLLGDSALYLCASSFGLSSYNEQFFGPGTRLTVL.

The chain employs TRBV6-5 and TRBJ2-3; 7 bases are shared with TRBD1. With V trimmed by 5 bases and J by 4 bases, 0 bases remained unmatched. Germline CDR1 MNHEY, CDR2 SVGAGI. This CDR3 spans 12 amino acids. CDR3 sequence reads: CASSTGADTQYF. DNA for the CDR3: TGTGCCAGCAGTACAGGGGCAGATACGCAGTATTTT.

The rearrangement links TRBV19 to TRBJ1-2; D is uncertain. The CDR3 totals 14 residues. The V end was cut by 0 bases, the J end by 2 bases, with 7 bases between. In germline, CDR1 is LNHDA, CDR2 SQIVND (reference sequence). CDR3 region: CASSIDEQNYGYTF. In DNA form, the CDR3 reads TGTGCCAGTAGTATAGATGAACAGAACTATGGCTACACCTTC.

The chain is built from TRBV3-1 (or the pseudogene TRBV3-2) and TRBJ2-2; 7 bases fit TRBD2. Unmatched junction bases numbered 2, after V lost 1 base and J lost 0 bases. This CDR3 spans 16 amino acids. Germline CDR1 is LGHDT and CDR2 is YNNKEL (reference sequence). The CDR3 nucleotides read TGTGCCAGCAGCCAAGGGCTAGCGGCGAACACCGGGGAGCTGTTTTTT. Amino acid sequence: CASSQGLAANTGELFF.

CDR3 sequence reads: CATSRWPEGYTF. CDR3 coding DNA: TGTGCCACCAGCAGATGGCCCGAAGGCTACACCTTC. The chain joins TRBV15 to TRBJ1-2; no clear D gene. The CDR3 is 12 residues long. The V gene lost 2 bases and the J gene lost 8 bases, with 9 bases spanning the gap. Germline V CDR1 and CDR2: LNHNV, YYDKDF (reference sequence).